Below, 5 T cell receptor beta chains from the same sample are listed, as sequenced in a study of cytomegalovirus exposure and HLA in healthy donors. Primers: 60 Vbeta forward and 13 Jbeta reverse. Profiled with immunoSEQ multiplex PCR; TCRdb holds only in-frame clones, not every one. The sample totals 150,000 to 200,000 clones. Sequenced input: PBMCs. These receptors were collected from a man younger than 40 in good health and CMV-seronegative.

The chain combines TRBV5-4 with TRBJ1-1; 9 bases match TRBD1. The trim removed 3 bases at V and 5 bases at J, leaving 8 bases unmatched. CDR1 and CDR2 (germline): SGHNT, YYREEE (reference sequence). This CDR3 spans 15 amino acids. This CDR3 is CASSSEQGAWTEAFF. The DNA of the CDR3 is TGTGCCAGCAGCTCTGAACAGGGGGCGTGGACTGAAGCTTTCTTT.

The chain recombines TRBV7-2 with TRBJ2-3; TRBD2 matches 11 bases. CDR1 is SGHTA and CDR2 is FQGNSA in the germline V gene. This CDR3 contains 16 residues. The junction had 5 bases not matched to a gene; V was cut back by 2 bases and J by 4 bases. The CDR3 nucleotides read TGTGCCAGCAGCTTACCGGGACTAGCGGCGCCAGATACGCAGTATTTT. Its protein is CASSLPGLAAPDTQYF.

V and J are TRBV7-9 and TRBJ2-5, with 8 positions matching TRBD1. The V segment lost 6 bases and the J segment 2 bases; nucleotides outside the gene matches: 5. Germline-derived CDR1 and CDR2 are SEHNR and FQNEAQ (reference sequence). This CDR3 is 14 amino acids long. The chain's CDR3 is CASRPGTGQETQYF. The CDR3 coding sequence is TGTGCCAGCAGACCCGGGACAGGACAAGAGACCCAGTACTTC.

The chain is built from TRBV27 and TRBJ2-7, with 7 bases aligning to TRBD2. V shed 2 bases and J 3 bases; nucleotides not matched to a gene: 4. This CDR3 has 14 amino acids. The germline gives CDR1 MNHEY, CDR2 SMNVEV (reference sequence). The CDR3 reads CASSLNGLGYEQYF. CDR3 in DNA: TGTGCCAGCAGTTTAAACGGACTAGGCTACGAGCAGTACTTC.

The chain employs TRBV2 and TRBJ1-1, with D possibly matching TRBD1 (5 bases). Germline loops: CDR1 SNHLY, CDR2 FYNNEI. CDR3 length: 13 residues. Trimming cost V 6 bases and J 4 bases, with 12 bases left between them. CDR3 residues: CASRGRGGTEAFF. The CDR3 DNA reads as TGTGCCAGCAGGGGGAGGGGAGGCACTGAAGCTTTCTTT.